Described below is a single T cell receptor beta chain sequence and its context. The read ends 3 residues early relative to the CDR3; the germline J gene fills the gap. Data came from immunoSEQ multiplex PCR; TCRdb stores just in-frame clones and leaves some out. Its table records under 40,000 clones. This record belongs to a study of T cells in women clearing cervical HPV infection. Study-wide context: Cases were women with histologically confirmed HPV16-related CIN3 or worse, including 2 invasive cancers.

The CDR3 covers 15 residues. V dropped 2 bases and J dropped 1 base, with 9 bases sitting between them. Per the germline V gene, CDR1 is WNHNN and CDR2 is SYGVQD (reference sequence). This receptor was obtained from a woman between 18 and 75 years old with a cervical HPV16 infection that either progressed to CIN3+ or cleared (not recorded which). The chain carries TRBV10-1 and TRBJ2-4, with D hard to call. Sequencing used blood buffy coat. CDR3 residues: CASSEIILAKNIQYF. CDR3 DNA (partial): TGCGCCAGCAGTGAGATTATATTGGCCAAAAACATT.